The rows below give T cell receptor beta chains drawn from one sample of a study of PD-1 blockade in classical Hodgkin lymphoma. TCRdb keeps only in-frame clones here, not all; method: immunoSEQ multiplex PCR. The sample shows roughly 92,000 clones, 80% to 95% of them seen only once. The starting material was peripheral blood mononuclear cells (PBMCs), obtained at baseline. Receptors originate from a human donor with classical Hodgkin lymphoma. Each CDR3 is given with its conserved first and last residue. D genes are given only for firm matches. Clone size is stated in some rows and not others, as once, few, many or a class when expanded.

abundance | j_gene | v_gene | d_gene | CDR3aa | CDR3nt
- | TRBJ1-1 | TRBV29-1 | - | CSVGPLTGNTEAFF | TGCAGCGTTGGCCCCCTCACAGGGAACACTGAAGCTTTCTTT
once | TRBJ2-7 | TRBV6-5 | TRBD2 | CASSQLRAGESEQYF | TGTGCCAGCAGTCAACTCCGAGCGGGAGAGTCCGAGCAGTACTTC
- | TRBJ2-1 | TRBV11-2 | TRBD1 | CASRHWTGDEQFF | TGTGCCAGCAGGCACTGGACAGGGGATGAGCAGTTCTTC
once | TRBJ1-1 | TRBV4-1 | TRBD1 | CASSQDAQGANTEAFF | TGCGCCAGCAGCCAAGATGCCCAGGGGGCGAACACTGAAGCTTTCTTT
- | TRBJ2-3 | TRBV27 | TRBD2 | CASSRSIAGGEDTQYF | TGTGCCAGCAGCCGATCCATAGCGGGAGGGGAAGATACGCAGTATTTT
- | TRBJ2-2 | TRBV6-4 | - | CASSPGTSRTGELFF | TGTGCCAGCAGTCCCGGGACCAGTCGGACCGGGGAGCTGTTTTTT
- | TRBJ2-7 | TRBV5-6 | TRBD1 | CASSRPRGRYEQYF | TGTGCCAGCAGCCGGCCCAGGGGGCGATACGAGCAGTACTTC
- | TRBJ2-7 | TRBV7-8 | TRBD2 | CASSLPAAGDRQYF | TGTGCCAGCAGCTTACCGGCAGCGGGGGATCGTCAGTACTTC
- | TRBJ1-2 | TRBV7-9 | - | CASSLDLTHYGYTF | TGTGCCAGCAGCCTGGATTTAACGCACTATGGCTACACCTTC
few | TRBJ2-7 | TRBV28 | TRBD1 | CASSVPRQGEAYEQYF | TGTGCCAGCAGCGTTCCCCGACAGGGCGAGGCCTACGAGCAGTACTTC
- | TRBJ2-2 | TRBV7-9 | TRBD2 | CASSLAGAGELFF | TGTGCCAGCAGTCTAGCGGGCGCCGGGGAGCTGTTTTTT
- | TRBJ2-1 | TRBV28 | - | CASRLAESSYNEQFF | TGTGCCAGCAGGCTCGCGGAGAGCTCCTACAATGAGCAGTTCTTC
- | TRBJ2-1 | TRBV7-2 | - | CASSPLPGSYNEQFF | TGTGCCAGCAGCCCCCTACCAGGATCCTACAATGAGCAGTTCTTC
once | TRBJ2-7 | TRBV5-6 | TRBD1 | CASSPGQGPYEQYF | TGTGCCAGCAGCCCCGGACAGGGCCCCTACGAGCAGTACTTC
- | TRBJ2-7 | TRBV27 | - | CASSRNHQGISYEQYF | TGTGCCAGCAGTCGAAATCACCAGGGCATCTCCTACGAGCAGTACTTC
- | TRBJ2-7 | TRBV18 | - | CASSPETGSSYEQYF | TGTGCCAGCTCACCAGAAACAGGTAGCTCCTACGAGCAGTACTTC
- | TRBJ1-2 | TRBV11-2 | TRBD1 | CASSEPSGQGVGYTF | TGTGCCAGCAGCGAACCCAGTGGTCAGGGGGTTGGCTACACCTTC
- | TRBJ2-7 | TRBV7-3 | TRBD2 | CASSVSGSQYEQYF | TGTGCCAGCAGCGTTAGCGGGAGCCAATACGAGCAGTACTTC
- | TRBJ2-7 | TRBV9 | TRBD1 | CASSVGQGLPYEQYF | TGTGCCAGCAGCGTAGGACAGGGGCTCCCCTACGAGCAGTACTTC
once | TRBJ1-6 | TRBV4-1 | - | CASSQDGRSNSPLHF | TGCGCCAGCAGCCAAGATGGGAGGAGTAATTCACCCCTCCACTTT
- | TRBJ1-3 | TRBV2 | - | CASSPIMVQGNIRNTIYF | TGTGCCAGCAGTCCCATTATGGTGCAGGGGAATATCCGAAACACCATATATTTT
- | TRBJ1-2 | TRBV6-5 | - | CASSYSTWNYGYTF | TGTGCCAGCAGTTACTCGACATGGAACTATGGCTACACCTTC
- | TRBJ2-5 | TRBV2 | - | CATNVVPSGTQYF | TGTGCCACCAATGTGGTACCTTCAGGGACCCAGTACTTC
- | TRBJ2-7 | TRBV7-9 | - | CASSPLPLALAYEQYF | TGTGCCAGCAGCCCTCTCCCGCTAGCGCTAGCATACGAGCAGTACTTC
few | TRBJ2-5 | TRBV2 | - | CASTLQETQYF | TGTGCCAGCACCCTCCAAGAGACCCAGTACTTC
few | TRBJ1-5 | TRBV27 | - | CASSLSFRGSPTSTQHF | TGTGCCAGCAGTTTATCTTTCCGGGGAAGCCCCACTTCGACCCAGCATTTT
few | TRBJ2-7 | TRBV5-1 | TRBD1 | CASSARQGSYEQYF | TGCGCCAGCAGCGCCAGACAGGGATCCTACGAGCAGTACTTC
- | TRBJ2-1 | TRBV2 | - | CASKREITWEQFF | TGTGCCAGCAAACGGGAGATCACATGGGAGCAGTTCTTC
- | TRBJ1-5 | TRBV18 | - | CASSPPGGNQPQHF | TGTGCCAGCTCACCCCCAGGGGGCAATCAGCCCCAGCATTTT
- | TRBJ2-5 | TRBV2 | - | CASSEGGPAQGETQYF | TGTGCCAGCAGTGAAGGGGGTCCTGCCCAGGGGGAGACCCAGTACTTC
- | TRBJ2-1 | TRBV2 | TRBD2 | CASSEGGRAWGEQFF | TGTGCCAGCAGTGAAGGCGGGAGGGCCTGGGGTGAGCAGTTCTTC
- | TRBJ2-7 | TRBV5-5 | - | CASSLRTPGDEQYF | TGTGCCAGCAGCTTGCGGACTCCTGGGGACGAGCAGTACTTC
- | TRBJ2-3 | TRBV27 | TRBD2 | CASSTSGGLTDTQYF | TGTGCCAGCAGTACTAGCGGAGGGCTCACAGATACGCAGTATTTT
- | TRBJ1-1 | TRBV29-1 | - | CSAQQNMNTEAFF | TGCAGCGCCCAACAGAACATGAACACTGAAGCTTTCTTT
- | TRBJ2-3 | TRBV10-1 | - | CASRGPTQYF | TGCGCCAGCAGGGGGCCTACGCAGTATTTT
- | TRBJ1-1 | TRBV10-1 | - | CASSGQGTEAFF | TGCGCCAGCAGTGGCCAAGGGACTGAAGCTTTCTTT
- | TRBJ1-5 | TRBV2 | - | CASSDSARADQPQHF | TGTGCCAGCAGTGATTCGGCCAGGGCCGATCAGCCCCAGCATTTT
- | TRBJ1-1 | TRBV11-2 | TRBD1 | CASSRTGGTEAFF | TGTGCCAGCAGCCGGACAGGGGGCACTGAAGCTTTCTTT
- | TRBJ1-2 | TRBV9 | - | CASSPGGFWGYTF | TGTGCCAGCAGCCCGGGAGGGTTTTGGGGCTACACCTTC
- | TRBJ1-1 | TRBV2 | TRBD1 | CASSEGVVGGLAEAFF | TGTGCCAGCAGTGAAGGGGTTGTAGGGGGCTTGGCTGAAGCTTTCTTT
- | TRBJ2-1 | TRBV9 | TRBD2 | CASSVSGTSGRRAEQFF | TGTGCCAGCAGCGTATCGGGGACTAGCGGGAGAAGGGCTGAGCAGTTCTTC
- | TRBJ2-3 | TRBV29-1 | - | CSSARDLSTDTQYF | TGCAGCTCTGCCCGGGACCTAAGCACAGATACGCAGTATTTT
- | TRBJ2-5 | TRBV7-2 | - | CASSLEGLSPQETQYF | TGTGCCAGCAGCTTAGAAGGCCTTTCCCCTCAAGAGACCCAGTACTTC
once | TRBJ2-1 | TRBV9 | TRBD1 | CASSVGSGQGLNEQFF | TGTGCCAGCAGCGTAGGATCTGGACAGGGGCTAAATGAGCAGTTCTTC
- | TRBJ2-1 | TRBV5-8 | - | CASSSEPPSFNEQFF | TGTGCCAGCAGCTCTGAACCTCCGTCCTTCAATGAGCAGTTCTTC
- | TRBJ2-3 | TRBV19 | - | CASSEAPFTDTQYF | TGTGCCAGTAGCGAAGCGCCGTTTACAGATACGCAGTATTTT
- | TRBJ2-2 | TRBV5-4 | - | CASSLTNSNTGELFF | TGTGCCAGCAGCTTAACCAATTCGAACACCGGGGAGCTGTTTTTT
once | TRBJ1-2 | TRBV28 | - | CASSLGMRLGYTF | TGTGCCAGCAGTTTGGGAATGAGGCTTGGCTACACCTTC
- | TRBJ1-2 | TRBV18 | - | CASSPEGTYNYGYTF | TGTGCCAGCTCACCAGAGGGCACCTATAACTATGGCTACACCTTC
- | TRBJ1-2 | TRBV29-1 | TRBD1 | CSVEDEGARTYGYTF | TGCAGCGTTGAAGACGAGGGGGCTCGGACCTATGGCTACACCTTC
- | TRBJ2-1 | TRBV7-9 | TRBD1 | CASSLMDRVTDEQFF | TGTGCCAGCAGCCTTATGGACAGGGTCACGGATGAGCAGTTCTTC